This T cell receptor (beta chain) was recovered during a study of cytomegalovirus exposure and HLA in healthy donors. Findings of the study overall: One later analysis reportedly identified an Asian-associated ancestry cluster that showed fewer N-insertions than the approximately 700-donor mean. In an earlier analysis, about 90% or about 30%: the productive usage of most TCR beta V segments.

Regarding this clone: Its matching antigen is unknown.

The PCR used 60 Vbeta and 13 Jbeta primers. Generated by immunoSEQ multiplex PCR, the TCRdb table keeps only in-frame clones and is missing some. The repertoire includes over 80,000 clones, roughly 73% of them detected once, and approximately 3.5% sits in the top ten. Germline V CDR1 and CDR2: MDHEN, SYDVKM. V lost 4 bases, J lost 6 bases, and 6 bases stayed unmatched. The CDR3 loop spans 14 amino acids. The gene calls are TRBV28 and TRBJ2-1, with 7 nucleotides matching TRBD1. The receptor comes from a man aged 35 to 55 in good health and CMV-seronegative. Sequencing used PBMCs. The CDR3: CASSSPGTANEQFF. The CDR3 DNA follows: TGTGCCAGCAGTTCCCCCGGGACAGCCAATGAGCAGTTCTTC.